This paragraph reports one T cell receptor (beta chain). The data stem from a study of blood T cell repertoires in COVID-19. Study in general: Material from acute and convalescent COVID-19 was sourced from the United States, Italy and Spain. T cells, B-cell-depleted T cells, or PBMCs provided the cDNA or gDNA that served as material.

In the study's own analysis: Amplification of reference gene primers provided the estimated nucleated cell counts. The protocol was immunoSEQ multiplex PCR, while the TCRdb copy is restricted to in-frame clones and leaves out a portion. V and J calls plus clone size are reproduced from that table; the DNA served to infer D and trimming. This table holds 150,000 to 180,000 clones, around 78% found once. Germline-derived CDR1 and CDR2 are SEHNR and FQNEAQ (reference sequence). The germline V and J ends were trimmed by 5 bases and 4 bases, with 14 bases remaining between them. This CDR3 contains 15 residues.

V usage is TRBV7-9 and J usage is TRBJ2-2, with TRBD1 as a possible D gene (6 bases). Sequenced material: peripheral blood. The clonotype comes from a man older than 75 with acute or convalescent COVID-19. CDR3 loop: CASSLQGPGTGELFF. Written as DNA, the CDR3 is TGTGCCAGCAGCCTACAGGGACCCGGCACCGGGGAGCTGTTTTTT.